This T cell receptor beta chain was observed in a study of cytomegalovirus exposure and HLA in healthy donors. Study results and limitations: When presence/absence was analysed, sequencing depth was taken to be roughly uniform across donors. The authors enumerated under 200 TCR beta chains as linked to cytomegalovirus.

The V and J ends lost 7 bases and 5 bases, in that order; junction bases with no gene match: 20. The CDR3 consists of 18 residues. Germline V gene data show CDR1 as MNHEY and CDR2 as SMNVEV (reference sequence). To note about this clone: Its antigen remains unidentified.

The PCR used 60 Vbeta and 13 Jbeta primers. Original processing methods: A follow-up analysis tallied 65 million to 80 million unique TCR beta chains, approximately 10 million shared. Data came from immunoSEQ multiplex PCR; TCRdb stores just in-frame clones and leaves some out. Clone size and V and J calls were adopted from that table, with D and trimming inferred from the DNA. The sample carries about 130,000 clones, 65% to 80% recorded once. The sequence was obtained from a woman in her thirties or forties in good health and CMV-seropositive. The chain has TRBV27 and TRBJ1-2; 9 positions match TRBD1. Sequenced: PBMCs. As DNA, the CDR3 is TGTGCCAGCAAAAGTCTGAGGACAGGGGCACCGAGCGGATATGGCTACACCTTC. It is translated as CASKSLRTGAPSGYGYTF.